The T cell receptor beta chain described here comes from a study of cytomegalovirus exposure and HLA in healthy donors. These donors, healthy bone marrow donors, were studied. The germline V gene has CDR1 MNHEY and CDR2 SVGAGI. The V end was cut by 10 bases, the J end by 3 bases, with 7 bases between. The CDR3 consists of 12 residues. Regarding this clone: Antigen: not known.

Use of 60 Vbeta and 13 Jbeta primers characterized the PCR. Measured with immunoSEQ multiplex PCR; TCRdb has only the in-frame clones, and not every one. Among 110,000 to 150,000 clones listed, around 67% were seen once. Study-level results: A later analysis reported that several of the most significant clusters appeared to be linked to common viral pathogens, among them Epstein-Barr virus. CMV serostatus alone was available as immune exposure information. When presence/absence was analysed, sequencing depth was taken to be roughly uniform across donors.

The sequenced sample was PBMCs. This clonotype was obtained from a man younger than 35 in good health and CMV-seropositive. V usage is TRBV6-5 and J usage is TRBJ1-6; D is ambiguous. CDR3 sequence (DNA): TGTGCCACCGGGATCTATAATTCACCCCTCCACTTT. Protein product: CATGIYNSPLHF.